This record looks at one TCR beta chain sequence and its context. Repertoires were generated with immunoSEQ multiplex PCR, while TCRdb's copy carries only in-frame clones and drops some. The sample has some 2,000,000 clones, roughly 95% seen once. The entry originates in a study of shared clonotypes between healthy human individuals. This CDR3 spans 15 amino acids. Trimming took off 6 bases at V and 0 bases at J, with 9 bases between the two ends. From germline, CDR1 is MNHNY and CDR2 SVGAGI (reference sequence). This chain connects TRBV6-6 to TRBJ1-6; D remains ambiguous. The specimen sequenced was naive CD4+ T cells sorted from blood. Subset of the sample: CD45RA+ positively selected. The receptor was isolated from a man between 18 and 29 years old in good health. CDR3 sequence: CASSPRSSYNSPLHF. As DNA, the CDR3 is TGTGCCAGCAGCCCGAGGAGCTCCTATAATTCACCCCTCCACTTT.